Listed here is a single T cell receptor (beta chain). Between the trimmed V and J ends, which lost 3 bases and 8 bases, there was a span of 10 bases. CDR3 length: 13 residues. In the source study's methods: Estimation of nucleated cell counts was performed using reference gene primer amplification. TCRdb's table, derived via immunoSEQ multiplex PCR, lists solely in-frame clones and lacks some. V and J calls plus clone size are reproduced from that table; the DNA served to infer D and trimming. The table has 100,000 to 150,000 clones, roughly 90% seen once. The sample belongs to a study of blood T cell repertoires in COVID-19. Overall study context: Specimens from acute and convalescent COVID-19 originated in the United States, Italy and Spain. Sources were T cells, B-cell-depleted T cells, or PBMCs; the material itself was cDNA or gDNA.

The TCR was taken from a man aged 45-65 years with active or convalescent COVID-19. Sequencing was carried out using peripheral blood. This chain joins TRBV12-3 or TRBV12-4 and TRBJ1-4, with a tentative D call TRBD1 (6 bases). The CDR3 loop reads CASSFFRGEKLFF. Written as DNA, the CDR3 is TGTGCCAGCAGTTTCTTCAGGGGAGAAAAACTGTTTTTT.